Below, one TCR beta chain is given with its context. Antigen: not known. The data were taken from a study of cytomegalovirus exposure and HLA in healthy donors. Study-wide points: Analyses of presence and absence presupposed an approximately uniform sequencing depth across donors. The study recorded around 160 TCR beta chains that were cytomegalovirus-associated. The classifier, whose performance was assessed in both the original and validation cohorts, reportedly diagnosed cytomegalovirus status with high specificity and sensitivity.

The PCR employed 60 Vbeta primers together with 13 Jbeta primers. Generated by immunoSEQ multiplex PCR, the TCRdb table keeps only in-frame clones and is missing some. This table holds 95,000 to 150,000 clones, around 76% found once. While unrecorded immune exposures were likely, the donors were nominally healthy when sampled. The CDR3 runs 19 residues. Unmatched junction bases numbered 9, after V lost 2 bases and J lost 2 bases. Germline lookup yields CDR1 SGHRS and CDR2 YFSETQ. The sequence derives from a man aged 60-69 years in good health and CMV-seropositive. The gene calls are TRBV5-1 and TRBJ2-5; 16 bases are a match to TRBD2. The sequencing sample was made of PBMCs. CDR3 bases: TGCGCCAGCAGCTTAGGATGGGGACTAGCGGGAGGGTCGCAAGAGACCCAGTACTTC. This codes for CASSLGWGLAGGSQETQYF.